The 9 T cell receptor beta chains in this list originate from one sample, sequenced in a study of long-term antiretroviral therapy in people with HIV. The immunoSEQ assay was v3.0, run at survey level. TCRdb keeps only in-frame clones here, not all; method: immunoSEQ multiplex PCR. The sample comprises about 35,000 clones, about 70% of which are singletons, and nearly 3.5% rests with the top ten. Sequences were derived from unsorted PBMCs, sampled 3 years after starting antiretroviral therapy. The receptors shown here come from a man aged 50 to 60 with HIV.

This chain uses TRBV11-3 with TRBJ2-1, with 7 bases matching TRBD2. Losses at the gene ends were 3 bases for V and 8 bases for J; bases not matched to a gene: 4. Germline V lookup: CDR1 SGHNT, CDR2 YENEEA. The CDR3 has 13 residues. The DNA for the CDR3 is TGTGCCAGCAGCTTGGGAGCGGGGCATGAGCAGTTCTTC. Translated, it gives CASSLGAGHEQFF.

The genes are TRBV5-1 and TRBJ1-2; no definite D call. Germline V lookup: CDR1 SGHRS, CDR2 YFSETQ. This CDR3 is built from 15 residues. Deletions cut 4 bases from V and 5 bases from J, with 18 bases between. Written as DNA, the CDR3 is TGCGCCAGCAGCCTGACTCAAGGACCGAATTATGGCTACACCTTC. Encoded protein: CASSLTQGPNYGYTF. Full variable domain (rest looked up from reference TRBV5-1 and TRBJ1-2): KAGVTQTPRYLIKTRGQQVTLSCSPISGHRSVSWYQQTPGQGLQFLFEYFSETQRNKGNFPGRFSGRQFSNSRSEMNVSTLELGDSALYLCASSLTQGPNYGYTFGSGTRLTVV.

This rearrangement joins TRBV10-2 to TRBJ1-5; D gene uncertain. The V and J ends lost 10 bases and 0 bases respectively, with 10 bases between them. From germline, CDR1 is WSHSY and CDR2 SAAADI. The CDR3 runs to 13 residues. CDR3 DNA: TGCGCCACTGATACCTCTAGCAATCAGCCCCAGCATTTT. Translated, it gives CATDTSSNQPQHF.

The V call is TRBV18, the J call TRBJ1-1; D possibly corresponds to TRBD1 (5 bases). V lost 3 bases and J lost 7, with 12 bases in between. CDR3 size: 13 residues. CDR1 and CDR2 from the germline V gene are KGHSH and LQKENI. CDR3 amino acids: CASSPGGDLEAFF. The CDR3 DNA is TGTGCCAGCTCACCCGGGGGAGACCTTGAAGCTTTCTTT.

The rearrangement uses TRBV4-3 and TRBJ2-5, with TRBD2 matching 8 bases. Unmatched junction bases numbered 1, after V lost 4 bases and J lost 3 bases. This CDR3 is built from 13 residues. Germline V gene sequence: CDR1 LGHNA, CDR2 YSLEER. This CDR3 is CASSPGLEETQYF. In DNA, the CDR3 is TGCGCCAGCAGCCCGGGACTAGAAGAGACCCAGTACTTC.

This sequence joins TRBV19 and TRBJ1-5; 9 bases are shared with TRBD1. After removal of 5 bases from V and 5 bases from J, the junction contained 4 bases not matched to a gene. The CDR3 runs to 14 residues. CDR1 is LNHDA and CDR2 is SQIVND in the germline V gene (reference sequence). CDR3 nucleotides: TGTGCCAGTAGTGAAAGGGACAGGGATCAGCCCCAGCATTTT. Its protein is CASSERDRDQPQHF.

The chain carries TRBV7-8 and TRBJ1-1; the match to TRBD1 covers 9 bases. Germline CDR1 is SGHVS and CDR2 is FQNEAQ. V shed 5 bases, J shed 5 bases, and the junction held 9 bases outside the gene matches. The CDR3 is 15 amino acids. The CDR3 protein is CASSPHRQGGTEAFF. The CDR3 DNA reads as TGTGCCAGCAGCCCACACAGACAGGGGGGGACTGAAGCTTTCTTT.

The rearrangement uses TRBV15 and TRBJ2-3, with 9 bases that match TRBD1. Germline-derived CDR1 and CDR2 are LNHNV and YYDKDF (reference sequence). The CDR3 has 17 amino acids. The V segment lost 3 bases and the J segment 1 base; nucleotides outside the gene matches: 8. CDR3 sequence: CATSRSQGAFGTDTQYF. CDR3 coding DNA: TGTGCCACCAGCAGGTCACAGGGGGCGTTTGGCACAGATACGCAGTATTTT.

This chain connects TRBV7-8 to TRBJ1-5, with 12 nucleotides matching TRBD1. The V and J ends lost 3 bases and 0 bases, in that order; junction bases with no gene match: 12. The germline CDR1 and CDR2 sequences are SGHVS and FQNEAQ. The CDR3 totals 20 residues. CDR3 protein: CASSFIPGQGAPYSNQPQHF. The CDR3 DNA reads TGTGCCAGCAGCTTTATTCCGGGACAGGGGGCCCCGTATAGCAATCAGCCCCAGCATTTT.